The present T cell receptor beta chain was sequenced within a study of blood T cell repertoires in COVID-19. Overall study: Spain, Italy and the United States supplied samples that represented acute and convalescent COVID-19. PBMCs, B-cell-depleted T cells, or T cells were the source of the cDNA or gDNA that made up the material.

Enrolled during active infection, Seattle patients were then followed longitudinally. Authors' methods: Researchers report that nucleated cell counts were estimated from reference gene primer amplification. Some clones are missing from TCRdb's copy, which holds only in-frame ones; the method was immunoSEQ multiplex PCR. Clone size and the V and J calls come from that table; the DNA yielded D and trimming. The sample includes 130,000 to 150,000 clones, 75% to 85% of them seen just once. This CDR3 has 13 residues. Trimming stripped 5 bases from V and 5 bases from J, with 10 bases between. The origin of this receptor is a woman in her seventies with COVID-19, enrolled during active disease. Specimen: peripheral blood. This chain connects TRBV12-3 or TRBV12-4 to TRBJ1-5; D remains ambiguous. In DNA, the CDR3 is TGTGCCAGCAGTCGGCAGCGGGATCAGCCCCAGCATTTT. This sequence encodes CASSRQRDQPQHF.